A selection of T cell receptor beta chains follows, all from one sample in a study of beta chain features in type 1 diabetes. The protocol was immunoSEQ multiplex PCR, while the TCRdb copy is restricted to in-frame clones and leaves out a portion. The sample has about half a million clones, approximately 10% seen once. Input material: naive CD4+ T cells from blood. Every receptor here comes from a woman in her late teens or twenties in good health. Each CDR3 is given with its conserved first and last residue.

V gene	J gene	CDR3 protein
TRBV7-3	TRBJ2-3	CASSHRTGGTADTQYF
TRBV7-6	TRBJ2-7	CASSLGGAMGGSYEQYF
TRBV28	TRBJ2-6	CASSSPGATHVLTF
TRBV6-5	TRBJ2-3	CASSGIADTQYF
TRBV6-5	TRBJ2-1	CASSPRMYNEQFF
TRBV2	TRBJ2-1	CASRERETHNEQFF
TRBV2	TRBJ1-5	CASRRDVETRGSNQPQHF
TRBV4-2	TRBJ2-3	CASSQDRRVRDTQYF
TRBV2	TRBJ2-5	CASSEAAGMETQYF
TRBV30	TRBJ1-2	CAWSVRPRGPNYGYTF
TRBV2	TRBJ2-3	CASIQGWTDTQYF
TRBV7-2	TRBJ1-1	CASSLRASGNEAFF
TRBV15	TRBJ2-7	CATSRDPGRSSYEQYF
TRBV5-1	TRBJ2-3	CASSLTPQGTTDTQYF
TRBV5-1	TRBJ2-3	CASSHVGTDTQYF
TRBV7-2	TRBJ2-2	CASSYIDTGELFF
TRBV9	TRBJ2-3	CASSSGQVADTQYF
TRBV18	TRBJ2-1	CASSPGQGRLNEQFF
TRBV4-2	TRBJ1-2	CASSQDAGQRLWGYTF
TRBV7-8	TRBJ1-2	CASSLRENYGYTF
TRBV30	TRBJ2-6	CAWLAAGRPSGANVLTF
TRBV30	TRBJ2-5	CAWRGRGIAYQETQYF
TRBV10-3	TRBJ2-7	CAISESTGGSYEQYF
TRBV4-3	TRBJ2-7	CASSQDPDRAYEQYF
TRBV7-9	TRBJ2-1	CASSQTDYNEQFF
TRBV6-6	TRBJ2-7	CASSYAYEQYF
TRBV5-1	TRBJ2-7	CASSLGFRRPSYEQYF
TRBV2	TRBJ2-5	CASSGTEETQYF
TRBV29-1	TRBJ1-2	CSVEEGQGRGVDYGYTF
TRBV29-1	TRBJ2-2	CSVEPANTGELFF
TRBV9	TRBJ1-2	CASSPQTGGYGYTF
TRBV5-1	TRBJ2-1	CASSPQASGTYNEQFF
TRBV7-2	TRBJ2-3	CASSRTAPGTDTQYF
TRBV18	TRBJ2-3	CASSYTSTDTQYF
TRBV7-9	TRBJ2-5	CASSLALEQKETQYF
TRBV2	TRBJ2-2	CASRRTSGGWTGELFF
TRBV4-3	TRBJ2-2	CASSQEPGPGELFF
TRBV30	TRBJ1-5	CAWSGSGGQYNQPQHF
TRBV19	TRBJ2-5	CASSKAGQETQYF
TRBV6-6	TRBJ2-1	CASSYSHEQFF
TRBV7-9	TRBJ2-1	CASSLGRPGTGSYNEQFF
TRBV7-3	TRBJ2-1	CASSFKDSTYNEQFF
TRBV15	TRBJ2-1	CATSREIPLAGGINNEQFF
TRBV29-1	TRBJ1-3	CSVVGVPTGSGNTIYF
TRBV19	TRBJ2-4	CASKVVGSKNIQYF
TRBV7-9	TRBJ1-2	CASSINRDDGYTF
TRBV18	TRBJ1-4	CASSPRQAGGEKLFF
TRBV18	TRBJ2-7	CASSPAAYEQYF
TRBV4-3	TRBJ2-5	CASSQAGLRETQYF
TRBV7-2	TRBJ2-1	CASLSGAVNGEQFF
TRBV7-3	TRBJ2-1	CASSLISAYYNEQFF
TRBV28	TRBJ1-2	CAIAGVVTGYTF